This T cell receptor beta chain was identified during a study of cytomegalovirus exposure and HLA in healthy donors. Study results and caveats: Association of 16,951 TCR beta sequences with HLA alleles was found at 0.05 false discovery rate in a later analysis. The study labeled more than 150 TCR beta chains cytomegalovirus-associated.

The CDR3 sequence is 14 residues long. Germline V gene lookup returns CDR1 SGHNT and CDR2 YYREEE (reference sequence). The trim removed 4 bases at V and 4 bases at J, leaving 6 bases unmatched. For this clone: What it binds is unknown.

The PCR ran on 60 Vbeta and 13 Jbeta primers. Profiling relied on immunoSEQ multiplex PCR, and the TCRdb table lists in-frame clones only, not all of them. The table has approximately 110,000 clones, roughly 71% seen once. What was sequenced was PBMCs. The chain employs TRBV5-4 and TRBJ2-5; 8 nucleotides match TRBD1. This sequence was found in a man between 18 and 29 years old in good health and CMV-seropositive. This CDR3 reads CASSQGGQAETQYF. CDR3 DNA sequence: TGTGCCAGCAGCCAGGGGGGACAGGCAGAGACCCAGTACTTC.